This TCR beta chain was identified in a study of shared clonotypes between healthy human individuals. For the study at large: Per donor, CD8 memory used one plate, CD8 naive used two, CD4 memory used three and CD4 naive used three. Overall study results and limits: Estimated clonotype richness was generally higher in naive than memory subsets. Rarefaction curves obtained for sorted subsets showed sequencing incomplete despite large depth.

The CDR3 loop spans 15 amino acids. Trimming took off 1 base at V and 3 bases at J, with 12 bases between the two ends. The germline V gene encodes CDR1 SEHNR and CDR2 FQNEAQ (reference sequence). Naive CD8 cells lacked CD45RO and underwent positive selection for CCR7, leaving out terminally differentiated effector memory CD45RA+ cells. A word on this clone: What it recognizes is unknown.

Sequenced by immunoSEQ multiplex PCR; TCRdb stores in-frame clones only, minus some. The data contain 1.5 million to 2.5 million clones, approximately 94% of them singletons. This TCR came from a man in his late teens or twenties in good health. The sequenced sample was naive CD8+ T cells sorted from blood. The chain recombines TRBV7-9 with TRBJ1-1, with a tentative D call TRBD1 (5 bases). The DNA of the CDR3 is TGTGCCAGCAGCTTAGGAGGGGAGTGGGACACTGAAGCTTTCTTT. Protein sequence: CASSLGGEWDTEAFF.